This TCR beta chain was found in a study of graft-versus-host responses after intestinal transplantation. Study context: Induction with anti-thymocyte globulin, then tacrolimus and steroids for roughly three years, was given to all recipients. Findings and limits, study-wide: Patients who carried graft-donor T cell macrochimerism also had high graft-versus-host to host-versus-graft clonal ratios in their allografts.

Sequencing was performed with immunoSEQ multiplex PCR; in TCRdb, only in-frame clones are kept and a portion is missing. The profile shows 10,000 to 15,000 clones, just under 35% of them singletons. Germline V gene lookup returns CDR1 MNHEY and CDR2 SMNVEV (reference sequence). The V and J ends lost 3 bases and 3 bases respectively, with 15 bases between them. The CDR3 extends over 16 amino acids. Plated together were roughly 200,000 CFSE-labeled responder cells and roughly 200,000 irradiated, violet-dye-labeled stimulator cells. The material sequenced was alloreactive CD8+ T cells from a mixed lymphocyte reaction culture, taken before intestinal transplant. Specified subset: CFSE-low proliferating T cells sorted from approximately 6-day pre-transplant mixed lymphocyte reaction (GvH or HvG direction). This sequence joins TRBV27 and TRBJ1-5, with D hard to call. The TCR comes from a human patient who received an intestinal transplant. CDR3 coding DNA: TGTGCCAGCAGTTTGCTGGGCGGGGATCTCAATCAGCCCCAGCATTTT. It translates to CASSLLGGDLNQPQHF.